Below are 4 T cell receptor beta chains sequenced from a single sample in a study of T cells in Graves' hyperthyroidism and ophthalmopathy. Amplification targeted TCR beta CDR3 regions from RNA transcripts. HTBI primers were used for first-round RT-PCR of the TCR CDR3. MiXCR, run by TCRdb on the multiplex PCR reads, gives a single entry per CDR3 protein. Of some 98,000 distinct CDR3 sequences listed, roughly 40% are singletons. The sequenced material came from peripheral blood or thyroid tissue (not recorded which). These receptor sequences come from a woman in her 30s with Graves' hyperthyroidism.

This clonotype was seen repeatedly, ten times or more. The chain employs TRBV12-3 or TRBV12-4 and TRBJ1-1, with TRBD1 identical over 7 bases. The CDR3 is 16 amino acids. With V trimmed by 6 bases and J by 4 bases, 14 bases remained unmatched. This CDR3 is CASSELPPGGGTEAFF. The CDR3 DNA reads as TGTGCCAGCAGCGAACTCCCGCCAGGGGGGGGCACTGAAGCTTTCTTT.

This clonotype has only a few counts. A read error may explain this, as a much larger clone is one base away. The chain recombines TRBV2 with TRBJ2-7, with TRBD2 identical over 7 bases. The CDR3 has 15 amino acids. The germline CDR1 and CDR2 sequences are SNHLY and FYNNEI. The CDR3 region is CASSPAASGYYERYF. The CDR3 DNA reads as TGTGCCAGCAGCCCCGCCGCTAGCGGATACTACGAGCGGTACTTC.

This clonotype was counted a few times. The CDR3: CATSSFGPLYEQYF. The CDR3 DNA sequence: TGTGCCACCAGCAGCTTTGGACCCCTCTACGAGCAGTACTTC. The chain uses TRBV15 and TRBJ2-7; D is ambiguous. The CDR3 spans 14 residues. V lost 3 bases and J lost 3, with 12 bases in between. The germline V gene has CDR1 LNHNV and CDR2 YYDKDF (reference sequence).

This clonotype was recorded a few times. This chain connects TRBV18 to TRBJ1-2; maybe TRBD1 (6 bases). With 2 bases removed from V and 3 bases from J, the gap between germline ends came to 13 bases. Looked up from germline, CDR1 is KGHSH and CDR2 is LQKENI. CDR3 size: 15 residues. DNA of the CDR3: TGTGCCAGCTCACCAATCAGGGGACGGGACTATGGCTACACCTTC. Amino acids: CASSPIRGRDYGYTF.